This T cell receptor (beta chain) was identified in a study of blood T cell repertoires in COVID-19. Trimming at V came to 4 bases and at J to 0 bases, leaving 5 bases not matched to a gene. Germline-derived CDR1 and CDR2 are SGHVS and FQNEAQ. This CDR3 has 16 amino acids. In terms of age and location, participants ranged from roughly 18 to 95 years and lived in 24 US areas. Membership in each cohort depended on participant-reported clinical history. Either two negative PCRs, clearance, or symptom resolution qualified Cohort 3 donors as recovered. The sample holds a few counts of this clone. Original processing notes: Using reference gene primer amplification, nucleated cell counts were estimated. Here immunoSEQ multiplex PCR was the method, and the copy in TCRdb shows in-frame clones only, minus some. V and J calls and clone size are copied from that table; D and trimming were computed from the DNA. This sample has 160,000 or so clones, with approximately 81% found just once.

This receptor was taken from a man in his sixties who had recovered from COVID-19. This chain uses TRBV7-8 with TRBJ2-1; 8 nucleotides match TRBD1. The sample was PBMCs or T cells enriched from blood (not recorded which). CDR3 region: CASSYLDRGSYNEQFF. The CDR3 bases are TGTGCCAGCAGCTACCTCGACAGGGGCTCCTACAATGAGCAGTTCTTC.